Listed here are 26 T cell receptor beta chains from one sample, sequenced in a study of T cells after yellow fever vaccination. TCRdb passed the 5' RACE reads through MiXCR, listing each CDR3 protein once. The sample contains about 580,000 distinct CDR3 sequences, 17% of which appear only once. The sample was PBMCs, taken 5 days after the first yellow fever vaccination. The receptors derive from a man between 18 and 35 years old who received the YFV17D yellow fever vaccine.

Concerning this clonotype: At one end the junction does not follow the germline gene, possibly because of a read error. The chain uses TRBV7-2 and TRBJ2-5, with 10 bases lining up with TRBD1. Germline V gene lookup returns CDR1 SGHTA and CDR2 FQGNSA. The CDR3 is 19 amino acids. Here the CDR3 reads CASSVAVGTGEYLEETQYF. In DNA, the CDR3 is TGTGCCAGCAGCGTAGCCGTGGGGACAGGGGAATATTTGGAAGAGACCCAGTACTTC. Together with reference TRBV7-2 and TRBJ2-5, the CDR3 gives the full variable domain: GAGVSQSPSNKVTEKGKDVELRCDPISGHTALYWYRQSLGQGLEFLIYFQGNSAPDKSGLPSDRFSAERTGGSVSTLTIQRTQQEDSAVYLCASSVAVGTGEYLEETQYFGPGTRLLVL.

The chain links TRBV7-3 to TRBJ2-1; D possibly corresponds to TRBD2 (5 bases). The ends were cut back, 1 base at V and 7 bases at J, with 23 bases in the middle. In germline, CDR1 is SGHTA, CDR2 FQGTGA. The CDR3 has 18 amino acids. The CDR3, as DNA: TGTGCCAGCAGCTTAATTGTCGCGGGCCCTGGCCTCGGGAATGAGCAGTTCTTC. Encoded protein: CASSLIVAGPGLGNEQFF.

The gene calls are TRBV7-6 and TRBJ2-2; 9 bases are shared with TRBD2. Germline CDR1 reads SGHVS; CDR2 reads FNYEAQ. The CDR3 sequence is 16 residues long. With 1 base clipped from V and 4 bases from J, the junction kept 4 bases outside the gene matches. The CDR3 DNA is TGTGCCAGCAGCTTAGGTCTAGCGGGGAGCACCGGGGAGCTGTTTTTT. Its protein product is CASSLGLAGSTGELFF.

This clonotype occurred a few times. The rearrangement joins TRBV29-1 to TRBJ1-2; TRBD1 matches 9 bases. Germline V lookup: CDR1 SQVTM, CDR2 ANQGSEA. The junction had 7 bases not matched to a gene; V was cut back by 7 bases and J by 7 bases. The CDR3 totals 12 residues. As DNA, the CDR3 is TGCAGCGACGAAGTGACAGGGGGTGGCTACACCTTC. The encoded protein is CSDEVTGGGYTF.

Of note for this clonotype: An end of the junction does not agree with germline; a read error may underlie this. This chain uses TRBV20-1 with TRBJ1-2; 8 nucleotides agree with TRBD1. There are 13 residues in the CDR3. CDR1 DFQATT and CDR2 SNEGSKA come from the germline V gene (reference sequence). In DNA, the CDR3 is TGCAGTGTTAACGACAGGGGCAACTATGGCTACAACTTC. Translated: CSVNDRGNYGYNF.

The chain uses TRBV5-1 and TRBJ2-5; the D gene is possibly TRBD1 (5 bases). This CDR3 is built from 14 residues. Trimming removed 0 bases at V and 1 base at J, with 7 bases between. Germline lookup yields CDR1 SGHRS and CDR2 YFSETQ. The CDR3 region is CASSLVGLQETQYF. The CDR3 DNA reads TGCGCCAGCAGCTTGGTGGGGCTCCAAGAGACCCAGTACTTC.

The rearrangement joins TRBV12-3 or TRBV12-4 to TRBJ1-4; a possible D gene is TRBD1 (5 bases). This CDR3 spans 15 amino acids. V shed 6 bases and J shed 11 bases, with 22 bases lying between them. This CDR3 reads CASSPFAGVADKLFF. The CDR3 nucleotides are TGTGCCAGCAGCCCATTCGCGGGGGTAGCCGACAAACTGTTTTTT.

The V and J genes are TRBV5-1 and TRBJ1-6, with a tentative D call TRBD1 (6 bases). The germline V and J ends were trimmed by 3 bases and 8 bases, with 15 bases remaining between them. CDR1 is SGHRS, CDR2 YFSETQ, per germline. This CDR3 is built from 15 residues. CDR3 nucleotide sequence: TGCGCCAGCAGCTCCCTGGGAGGGGGGGATTCACCCCTCCACTTT. It codes for CASSSLGGGDSPLHF. Together with reference TRBV5-1 and TRBJ1-6, the CDR3 gives the full variable domain: KAGVTQTPRYLIKTRGQQVTLSCSPISGHRSVSWYQQTPGQGLQFLFEYFSETQRNKGNFPGRFSGRQFSNSRSEMNVSTLELGDSALYLCASSSLGGGDSPLHFGNGTRLTVT.

This clonotype was seen a handful of times. The chain joins TRBV5-5 to TRBJ2-3; 10 bases map to TRBD1. CDR1 SGHKS and CDR2 YYEKEE come from the germline V gene (reference sequence). With V trimmed by 4 bases and J by 3 bases, 5 bases remained unmatched. CDR3 length equals 15 residues. CDR3: CASSRGTGETDTQYF. The DNA of the CDR3 is TGTGCCAGCAGCCGCGGGACAGGGGAAACAGATACGCAGTATTTT.

The V and J genes are TRBV6-5 and TRBJ2-3; no clear D gene. V dropped 1 base and J dropped 1 base, with 3 bases sitting between them. The germline V gene has CDR1 MNHEY and CDR2 SVGAGI. CDR3 length: 13 amino acids. The CDR3 sequence: CASSYFRTDTQYF. Written as DNA, the CDR3 is TGTGCCAGCAGTTACTTCCGCACAGATACGCAGTATTTT.

J is TRBJ1-1 and V is TRBV5-6; D call uncertain. CDR1 and CDR2 from the germline V gene are SGHDT and YYEEEE. Trimming removed 3 bases from V and 3 bases from J, with 12 bases in between. The CDR3 runs to 14 residues. The CDR3 coding sequence is TGTGCCAGCAGCTCGACATTTCGGGACACTGAAGCTTTCTTT. Amino acids: CASSSTFRDTEAFF. The full variable domain, completed using reference TRBV5-6 and TRBJ1-1, is DAGVTQSPTHLIKTRGQQVTLRCSPKSGHDTVSWYQQALGQGPQFIFQYYEEEERQRGNFPDRFSGHQFPNYSSELNVNALLLGDSALYLCASSSTFRDTEAFFGQGTRLTVV.

V gene TRBV7-3 combines with J gene TRBJ2-1; TRBD2 matches at 10 bases. V was pared by 5 bases and J by 7 bases, with 11 bases of the junction left unmatched. Germline V CDR1 and CDR2: SGHTA, FQGTGA. CDR3 length: 16 residues. The CDR3 protein is CASSPPGSGRANEQFF. CDR3 DNA sequence: TGTGCCAGCAGCCCCCCTGGGAGCGGGAGGGCAAATGAGCAGTTCTTC.

The chain recombines TRBV9 with TRBJ2-3; the D is unclear. The V end lost 0 bases, the J end lost 4 bases, and 15 bases lay between the germline ends. Germline lookup yields CDR1 SGDLS and CDR2 YYNGEE. CDR3 length: 16 amino acids. In nucleotides, the CDR3 is TGTGCCAGCAGCGTAGATGTTCGGGCGCGTGCAGATACGCAGTATTTT. It encodes CASSVDVRARADTQYF.

This clonotype was observed a handful of times. The V and J genes are TRBV6-2 or TRBV6-3 and TRBJ2-7; 7 bases align to TRBD2. Per the germline V gene, CDR1 is MNHEY and CDR2 is SVGEGT. The CDR3 length is 14 residues. V trimming: 8 bases; J trimming: 1 base; junction bases outside the gene matches: 8. The DNA of the CDR3 is TGTGCCAGCCGCACGGCGGGACTATCCTACGAGCAGTACTTC. The encoded protein is CASRTAGLSYEQYF.

There are a few counts of this clonotype. The rearrangement links TRBV5-1 to TRBJ2-7; 9 bases are a match to TRBD1. This CDR3 is 14 amino acids long. Germline V gene data show CDR1 as SGHRS and CDR2 as YFSETQ. The V gene end was trimmed by 7 bases and the J gene end by 2 bases; junction bases not matched to a gene: 7. In DNA, the CDR3 is TGCGCCAGCTGGGCGGGACAGGGAACCTACGAGCAGTACTTC. Protein sequence: CASWAGQGTYEQYF.

In regard to this clonotype: Compared with germline, one end of the junction differs, possibly owing to a read error. The rearrangement joins TRBV19 to TRBJ2-7, with 7 nucleotides matching TRBD1. The CDR3 is 13 amino acids. Germline lookup yields CDR1 LNHDA and CDR2 SQIVND (reference sequence). The CDR3 sequence is CASSRTGSNEQYF. Here the CDR3 DNA reads TGTGCCAGTAGTAGGACAGGCTCCAACGAGCAGTACTTC.

This clonotype was observed a few times. The V gene is TRBV2, the J gene TRBJ2-2, with 11 positions matching TRBD2. V shed 4 bases and J 1 base; nucleotides not matched to a gene: 5. The CDR3 spans 17 residues. Germline V gives CDR1 SNHLY, CDR2 FYNNEI. CDR3 coding DNA: TGTGCCAGCAGTGGATTAGCGGGGGGGATGAACACCGGGGAGCTGTTTTTT. Translated, it gives CASSGLAGGMNTGELFF.

This clonotype was seen a handful of times. The chain carries TRBV19 and TRBJ1-3; possible D gene TRBD1, 5 bases. The CDR3 covers 14 residues. Between the trimmed V and J ends, which lost 8 bases and 2 bases, there was a span of 13 bases. Germline CDR1 is LNHDA and CDR2 is SQIVND (reference sequence). CDR3 sequence reads: CASQQGFAGNTIYF. The CDR3 DNA reads TGTGCCAGTCAGCAGGGATTCGCTGGAAACACCATATATTTT.

The rearrangement joins TRBV5-1 to TRBJ2-1; D may be TRBD2 (7 bases). The germline V gene encodes CDR1 SGHRS and CDR2 YFSETQ. The CDR3 contains 16 residues. V lost 4 bases and J 6 bases, leaving 20 bases between the germline ends. In DNA, the CDR3 is TGCGCCAGCAGCGCGTGGGGTTGGGGGGGCGCCAATGAGCAGTTCTTC. Translation gives CASSAWGWGGANEQFF.

The rearrangement joins TRBV5-4 to TRBJ1-1, with 7 bases fitting TRBD1. CDR1 is SGHNT, CDR2 YYREEE, per germline (reference sequence). V lost 3 bases, J lost 3 bases, and 5 bases stayed unmatched. The CDR3 has 14 amino acids. The DNA for the CDR3 is TGTGCCAGCAGCTGGACAGGCGGTGACACTGAAGCTTTCTTT. It is translated as CASSWTGGDTEAFF.

J is TRBJ2-1 and V is TRBV20-1; 12 bases agree with TRBD2. Looked up from germline, CDR1 is DFQATT and CDR2 is SNEGSKA (reference sequence). Unmatched junction bases numbered 9, after V lost 5 bases and J lost 4 bases. The CDR3 spans 16 residues. CDR3 coding DNA: TGCAGTGCTCAGGCTAGCGGGGGGGCGAGTTACAATGAGCAGTTCTTC. Protein sequence: CSAQASGGASYNEQFF.

The chain carries TRBV18 and TRBJ2-3, with D tentatively TRBD2 (6 bases). The V gene's germline CDR1 is KGHSH and CDR2 LQKENI. V lost 1 base, J lost 2 bases, and 10 bases lay in between. This CDR3 has 15 amino acids. Written as DNA, the CDR3 is TGTGCCAGCTCACCACTGACTAGAATCACAGATACGCAGTATTTT. It encodes CASSPLTRITDTQYF.

V usage is TRBV7-8 and J usage is TRBJ2-5; D unclear. V lost 4 bases, J lost 5 bases, and 8 bases lay in between. There are 12 residues in the CDR3. The germline V gene encodes CDR1 SGHVS and CDR2 FQNEAQ. CDR3 sequence reads: CASSCPVETQYF. For the CDR3, the DNA is TGTGCCAGCAGCTGCCCGGTGGAGACCCAGTACTTC.

This clonotype was found a few times. J is TRBJ2-3 and V is TRBV6-5; D assignment may be TRBD1 or TRBD2 (5 bases each). The CDR3 runs to 16 residues. Deletions cut 1 base from V and 2 bases from J, with 13 bases between. In germline, CDR1 is MNHEY, CDR2 SVGAGI. The CDR3 sequence: CASSYLPGTFTDTQYF. The CDR3 DNA reads as TGTGCCAGCAGTTACTTACCAGGGACGTTCACAGATACGCAGTATTTT.

This chain connects TRBV19 to TRBJ2-3, with D perhaps matching TRBD2 (7 bases). Germline V lookup: CDR1 LNHDA, CDR2 SQIVND (reference sequence). CDR3 length: 13 amino acids. CDR3 sequence: CASAWGGGGTQYF. The CDR3 region has the DNA TGTGCAAGTGCCTGGGGGGGGGGCGGTACGCAGTATTTT.

This clonotype appeared once. The gene calls are TRBV4-1 and TRBJ2-5, with D hard to call. The CDR3 spans 16 residues. Germline-derived CDR1 and CDR2 are MGHRA and YSYEKL. Deletions cut 1 base from V and 3 bases from J, with 15 bases between. The CDR3 sequence is CASSQAVPAAKETQYF. The CDR3 bases are TGCGCCAGCAGCCAAGCGGTTCCGGCAGCAAAAGAGACCCAGTACTTC.